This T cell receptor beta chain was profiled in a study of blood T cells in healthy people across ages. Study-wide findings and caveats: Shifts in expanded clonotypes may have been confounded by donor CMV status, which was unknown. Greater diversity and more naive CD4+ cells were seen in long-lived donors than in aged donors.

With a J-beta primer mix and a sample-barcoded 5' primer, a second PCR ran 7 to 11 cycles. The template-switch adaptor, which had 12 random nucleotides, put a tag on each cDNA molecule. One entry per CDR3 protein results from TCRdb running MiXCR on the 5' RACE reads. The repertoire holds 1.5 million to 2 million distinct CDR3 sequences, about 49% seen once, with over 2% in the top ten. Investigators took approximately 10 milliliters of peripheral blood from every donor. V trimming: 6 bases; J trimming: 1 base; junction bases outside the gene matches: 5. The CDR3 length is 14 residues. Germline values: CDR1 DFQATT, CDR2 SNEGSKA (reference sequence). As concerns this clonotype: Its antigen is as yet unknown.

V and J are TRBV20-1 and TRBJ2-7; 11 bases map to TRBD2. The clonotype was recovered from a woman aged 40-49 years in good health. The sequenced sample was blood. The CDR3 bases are TGCAGTGCCCTGGGACTAGCGGAGTCCTACGAGCAGTACTTC. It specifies CSALGLAESYEQYF.